These T cell receptor beta chains were read from a single sample in a study of OX40 agonist ivuxolimab in advanced cancers. The assay was immunoSEQ multiplex PCR, and TCRdb's table has in-frame clones only and misses some. The table includes approximately 76,000 clones, 88% detected once. The sample here was CD4+ or CD8+ T cells sorted from blood, taken in a trial of the OX40 agonist ivuxolimab. The receptors shown here come from an adult with an advanced solid tumor such as melanoma, head and neck, liver or kidney cancer. Both conserved end residues are part of each CDR3. A D gene is named only where the DNA matches it firmly. Size is omitted from some rows. Given values are once, few, many or a class for expanded clones.

d_gene,j_gene,abundance,v_gene,CDR3nt,CDR3aa
-,TRBJ2-5,-,TRBV5-5,TGTGCCAGCAGCTTGGTAGGGCCGAAAGAGACCCAGTACTTC,CASSLVGPKETQYF
TRBD1,TRBJ1-1,-,TRBV19,TGTGCCAGTAGTCCAACAGGGGCGGGGAACACTGAAGCTTTCTTT,CASSPTGAGNTEAFF
-,TRBJ1-1,-,TRBV7-3,TGTGCCAGCAGCTTAAATTCGCAGACTGAAGCTTTCTTT,CASSLNSQTEAFF
-,TRBJ1-4,-,TRBV15,TGTGCCACCAGCAGAGGGGATGTTGCTAATGAAAAACTGTTTTTT,CATSRGDVANEKLFF
-,TRBJ2-1,-,TRBV7-7,TGTGCTAGCAGCCCCCCGGACCGGGACAATGAGCAGTTCTTC,CASSPPDRDNEQFF
TRBD1,TRBJ1-2,-,TRBV28,TGTGCCAGCAGTTTACGGAACAGGGGGAACTATGGCTACACCTTC,CASSLRNRGNYGYTF
TRBD1,TRBJ1-1,-,TRBV28,TGTGCCAGCAGTCGACAGGGATGGGGAACTGAAGCTTTCTTT,CASSRQGWGTEAFF
-,TRBJ2-6,-,TRBV2,TGTGCCAGCAAGGGGACCTGGGCCAACGTCCTGACTTTC,CASKGTWANVLTF
-,TRBJ2-7,-,TRBV6-5,TGTGCCAGCAGTTCACAGGGTTACGAGCAGTACTTC,CASSSQGYEQYF
TRBD1,TRBJ2-1,-,TRBV29-1,TGCAGTGCGCGTCGGACAGGGGATGAGCAGTTCTTC,CSARRTGDEQFF
TRBD1,TRBJ1-2,-,TRBV6-6,TGTGCCAGCAGTTGGGGCAGGGGGCAAGGTGGCTACACCTTC,CASSWGRGQGGYTF
TRBD1,TRBJ1-3,-,TRBV16,TGTGCCAGCAGCCACCCCTCTGGGACAGGGGGAAACACCATATATTTT,CASSHPSGTGGNTIYF
-,TRBJ2-2,-,TRBV19,TGTGCCAGTAGTATGGAGGGAGTCTCCGGGGAGCTGTTTTTT,CASSMEGVSGELFF
TRBD2,TRBJ2-7,-,TRBV4-2,TGTGCCAGCAGCCAAGCTAGCGGGAGGGCGGGGGCCTACGAGCAGTACTTC,CASSQASGRAGAYEQYF
TRBD1,TRBJ1-1,-,TRBV5-1,TGCGCCAGCAGCTTGGTTGGGGGACAGGACACTGAAGCTTTCTTT,CASSLVGGQDTEAFF
-,TRBJ2-7,-,TRBV28,TGTGCCAGCAGCACCGGACCGACCTACGAGCAGTACTTC,CASSTGPTYEQYF
-,TRBJ2-5,once,TRBV5-1,TGCGCCAGCAGCTTGGGTTGGGGGGTGAGAGAGACCCAGTACTTC,CASSLGWGVRETQYF
-,TRBJ1-1,once,TRBV29-1,TGCAGCGCGTGGGTTTGGGGGAACACTGAAGCTTTCTTT,CSAWVWGNTEAFF
TRBD1,TRBJ1-5,few,TRBV4-2,TGTGCCAGCAGCCAAGATAAACAGGGGCATCAGCCCCAGCATTTT,CASSQDKQGHQPQHF
-,TRBJ2-3,-,TRBV28,TGTGCCAGCACCTTAGGGGGGACAGATACGCAGTATTTT,CASTLGGTDTQYF
TRBD2,TRBJ2-7,-,TRBV28,TGTGCCAGCAGTAGGCTGGGGACCGGGGGGAACGAGCAGTACTTC,CASSRLGTGGNEQYF
-,TRBJ1-5,-,TRBV28,TGTGCCAGCAGTCTTACCCAGGGAAGTGGCAATCAGCCCCAGCATTTT,CASSLTQGSGNQPQHF
TRBD2,TRBJ2-3,-,TRBV4-1,TGCGCCAGCAGCCAAACTGGACTAGACCGAACAGATACGCAGTATTTT,CASSQTGLDRTDTQYF
TRBD2,TRBJ2-7,few,TRBV9,TGTGCCAGCAGCGTAGGGGGACTAGCGGGACACGAGCAGTACTTC,CASSVGGLAGHEQYF
TRBD1,TRBJ1-2,-,TRBV28,TGTGCCAGCAGTTTATGGGCCAGGGGGACTGGCTACACCTTC,CASSLWARGTGYTF
-,TRBJ2-6,-,TRBV6-1,TGTGCCAGCAGTGCCAGACTGATCTCTGGGGCCAACGTCCTGACTTTC,CASSARLISGANVLTF
-,TRBJ1-1,few,TRBV7-2,TGTGCCAGCAGTCAACAGGGAGGGGACACTGAAGCTTTCTTT,CASSQQGGDTEAFF
TRBD1,TRBJ2-7,-,TRBV30,TGTGCCTGGAGTCCCCCCCGGACAGGATTCTCCTACGAGCAGTACTTC,CAWSPPRTGFSYEQYF
TRBD1,TRBJ1-1,once,TRBV7-9,TGTGCCAGCAGCCTCGGACAGGGGGCAAAGACTGAAGCTTTCTTT,CASSLGQGAKTEAFF
TRBD1,TRBJ1-6,-,TRBV30,TGTGCCTGGAACTCACCGGGACAGCTAAATTCACCCCTCCACTTT,CAWNSPGQLNSPLHF
-,TRBJ1-4,-,TRBV27,TGTGCCAGCAGTTTTCGGGGAGGTATCAGGGCTAATGAAAAACTGTTTTTT,CASSFRGGIRANEKLFF
TRBD1,TRBJ2-7,once,TRBV15,TGTGCCACCAGCTCCGGGACAGGGGGCTTCTACGAGCAGTACTTC,CATSSGTGGFYEQYF
-,TRBJ2-5,-,TRBV7-6,TGTGCCAGCAGCTCGCCGCCCCAAGAGACCCAGTACTTC,CASSSPPQETQYF
TRBD1,TRBJ1-5,-,TRBV7-2,TGTGCCAGCAGCTTAGCCGGACAGGGACGAGGCCAGCCCCAGCATTTT,CASSLAGQGRGQPQHF
TRBD1,TRBJ1-1,once,TRBV9,TGTGCCAGCAGCCTTCTACAGGGGGCGGGCACTGAAGCTTTCTTT,CASSLLQGAGTEAFF
TRBD1,TRBJ1-1,-,TRBV7-2,TGTGCCAGCAGCTTACTAGGGGGCAATCGAGCTTTCTTT,CASSLLGGNRAFF
-,TRBJ2-7,-,TRBV5-1,TGCGCCAGCAGCGTATACATGAATTCCTACGAGCAGTACTTC,CASSVYMNSYEQYF
TRBD2,TRBJ2-7,-,TRBV18,TGTGCCAGCTCACCACCGGGGGCACTGGCCCAACGAGCGGGAGGACGGCTCGAGCAGTACTTC,CASSPPGALAQRAGGRLEQYF
-,TRBJ1-1,-,TRBV10-3,TGTGCCATCAGTGGGCAGCTAGACACTGAAGCTTTCTTT,CAISGQLDTEAFF
-,TRBJ1-1,-,TRBV6-6,TGTGCCAGCAGAGCCGGTGGGAACACTGAAGCTTTCTTT,CASRAGGNTEAFF
-,TRBJ2-1,-,TRBV5-1,TGCGCCAGCAGCTGGGGATCGAGCTCCTACAATGAGCAGTTCTTC,CASSWGSSSYNEQFF
TRBD1,TRBJ1-6,-,TRBV5-4,TGTGCCAGCAGCACCGGACAGGGGGGGAATTCACCCCTCCACTTT,CASSTGQGGNSPLHF
-,TRBJ2-5,-,TRBV25-1,TGTGCCAGCAGTGAACAGGTCCAAGAGACCCAGTACTTC,CASSEQVQETQYF